Described below is a single T cell receptor beta chain sequence and its context. Its target is not known. The assay used deep level. TCRdb's table, derived via immunoSEQ multiplex PCR, lists solely in-frame clones and lacks some. The repertoire has more than 2,000,000 clones, around 90% of them found once; the top ten carry 0.13% to 0.15%. This CDR3 is 15 amino acids long. V lost 1 base and J 6 bases, leaving 10 bases between the germline ends. CDR1 SGHVS and CDR2 FQNEAQ come from the germline V gene. The source of the sample is a study of shared clonotypes between healthy human individuals. Study overall: Donors had three CD4 naive, three CD4 memory, two CD8 naive and one CD8 memory plate apiece. Study-level findings and limits: Although depth was large, rarefaction showed that sequencing of the sorted subsets was incomplete. Generation probabilities were higher for clonotypes shared across all four sorted-subset donors than for unshared ones.

The chain combines TRBV7-8 with TRBJ1-6, with TRBD1 as a possible D gene (6 bases). Sequenced material: naive CD4+ T cells sorted from blood. Subset denoted: CD45RA+ positively selected. This clonotype was obtained from a man between 18 and 29 years old in good health. CDR3 protein: CASSLGTAVNSPLHF. In DNA form, the CDR3 reads TGTGCCAGCAGCTTAGGGACAGCCGTTAATTCACCCCTCCACTTT.